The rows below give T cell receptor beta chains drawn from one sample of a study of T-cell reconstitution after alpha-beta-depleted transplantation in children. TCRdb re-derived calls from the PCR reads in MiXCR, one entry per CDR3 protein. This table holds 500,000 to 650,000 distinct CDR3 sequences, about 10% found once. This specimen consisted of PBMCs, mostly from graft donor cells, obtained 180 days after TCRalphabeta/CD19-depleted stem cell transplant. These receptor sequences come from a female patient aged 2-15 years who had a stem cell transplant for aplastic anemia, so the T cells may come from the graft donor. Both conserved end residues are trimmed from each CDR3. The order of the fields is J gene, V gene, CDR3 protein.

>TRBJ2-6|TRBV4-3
ASSPRQGSGANVLT
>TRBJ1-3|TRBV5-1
ASSSSGLHSGNTIY
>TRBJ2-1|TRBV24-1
ATSDFPAGAGGEQF
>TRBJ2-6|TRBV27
ASSLASSGANVLT
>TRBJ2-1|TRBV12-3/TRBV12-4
ASSPGLAPYNEQF
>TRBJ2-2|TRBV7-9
ASSLKRLNTGELF
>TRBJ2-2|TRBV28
ASSDLSGSPGELF
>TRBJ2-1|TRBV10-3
AISPWGVNEQF
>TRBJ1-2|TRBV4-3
ASSQDRGGIYGYT
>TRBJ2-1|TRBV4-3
ASSTAGYYNEQF
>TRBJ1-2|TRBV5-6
ASSLGALEHYGYT
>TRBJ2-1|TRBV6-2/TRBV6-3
ASSTLDWATNEQF
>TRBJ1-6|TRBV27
ASSTWTEYNSPLH
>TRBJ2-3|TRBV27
ASSLSHGGGTDTQY
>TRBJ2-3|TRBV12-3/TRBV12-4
ASRFRGADTQY
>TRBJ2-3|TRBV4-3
ASSQRKWRSRQDTQY
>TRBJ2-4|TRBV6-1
ASSTQGAKNIQY
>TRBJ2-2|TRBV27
ASATHRKTGELF
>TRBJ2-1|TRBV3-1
ASSLTSGRYNEQF
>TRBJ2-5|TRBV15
ATSRDLARGLQETQY
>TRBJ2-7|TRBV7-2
ASSILATAYEQY
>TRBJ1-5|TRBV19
ASSTWDRGDQPQH
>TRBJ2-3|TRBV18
ASSQGASTDTQY
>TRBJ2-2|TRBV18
ASSPIFGTDATGELF
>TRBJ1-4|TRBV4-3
ASSQVGQTNEKLF
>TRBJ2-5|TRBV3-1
ASSQRQNQGTQY
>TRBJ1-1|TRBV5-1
ASSSWTGGTEAF
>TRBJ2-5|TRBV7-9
ASSLDLWGTQY
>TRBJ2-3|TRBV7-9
ASSSNGRSTDTQY
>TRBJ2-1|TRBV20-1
SAREYGTGYNEQF
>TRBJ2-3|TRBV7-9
ASSLTSGTSDTQY
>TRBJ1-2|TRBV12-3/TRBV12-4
ASSPQAGIYGYT
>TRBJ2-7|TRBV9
ASSAGTSTYEQY
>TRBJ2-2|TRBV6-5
ASSYLAYGSGRITGELF